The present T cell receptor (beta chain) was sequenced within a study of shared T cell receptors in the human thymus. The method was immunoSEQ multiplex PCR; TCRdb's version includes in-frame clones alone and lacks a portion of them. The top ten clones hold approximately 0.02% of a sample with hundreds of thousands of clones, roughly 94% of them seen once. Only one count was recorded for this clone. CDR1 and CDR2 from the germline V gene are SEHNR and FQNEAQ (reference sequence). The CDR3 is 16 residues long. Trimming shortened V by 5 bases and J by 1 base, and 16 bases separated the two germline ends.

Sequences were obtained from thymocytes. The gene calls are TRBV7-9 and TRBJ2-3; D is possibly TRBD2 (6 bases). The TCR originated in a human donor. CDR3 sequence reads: CASSPHSSDCTDTQYF. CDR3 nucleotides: TGTGCCAGCAGCCCCCACTCTAGCGATTGCACAGATACGCAGTATTTT.